Below are 5 T cell receptor beta chains sequenced from a single sample in a study of human T cells and chemical hapten exposure. The time point was: pre-sensitization, week 0. The treatment denotes: therapeutic diphenylcyclopropenone sensitization with weekly scalp DPC. From the RACE reads, TCRdb called clonotypes with MiXCR, one entry per CDR3 protein. Seen here are under 400,000 distinct CDR3 sequences, approximately 5.1% observed once, and the top ten hold just over 2.5%. This sample comprised whole blood, obtained in connection with sensitization to the hapten diphenylcyclopropenone (DPC). The receptors originated from a woman in her fifties or sixties with alopecia areata. Some clones in this sample may be carry-over from other donors' samples.

This clonotype was detected ten times or more. The rearrangement uses TRBV11-2 and TRBJ2-5; 10 bases are a match to TRBD2. The length of the CDR3 is 15 residues. Trimming took 5 bases from V and 1 from J; bases not matched to a gene: 4. Germline V gives CDR1 SGHAT, CDR2 FQNNGV. The CDR3 nucleotides read TGTGCCAGCAGCAGTACTAGCGGGGTCCAAGAGACCCAGTACTTC. Translating it yields CASSSTSGVQETQYF.

This clonotype was observed many times. The chain joins TRBV28 to TRBJ2-1; D is perhaps TRBD2 (5 bases). V lost 6 bases and J 3 bases, leaving 9 bases between the germline ends. The germline gives CDR1 MDHEN, CDR2 SYDVKM. This CDR3 spans 13 amino acids. The CDR3 region is CASSLEVYNEQFF. The CDR3 DNA follows: TGTGCCAGCAGCCTGGAGGTCTACAATGAGCAGTTCTTC. The whole variable domain, remainder taken from reference TRBV28 and TRBJ2-1, is DVKVTQSSRYLVKRTGEKVFLECVQDMDHENMFWYRQDPGLGLRLIYFSYDVKMKEKGDIPEGYSVSREKKERFSLILESASTNQTSMYLCASSLEVYNEQFFGPGTRLTVL.

In this sample, this clonotype turned up many times. The chain combines TRBV25-1 with TRBJ2-3; no firm D call. Per the germline V gene, CDR1 is MGHDK and CDR2 is SYGVNS. This CDR3 has 15 residues. V was trimmed by 1 base and J by 3 bases, leaving 11 bases between them. The CDR3 bases are TGTGCCAGCAGTGAATCTGCAGGTCAGACAGATACGCAGTATTTT. Translation gives CASSESAGQTDTQYF.

This clonotype came up many times. The J gene is TRBJ2-1, the V gene TRBV12-3 or TRBV12-4; D not resolved. The CDR3 is made up of 14 amino acids. V was shortened by 3 bases and J by 4 bases, with 10 bases between the two germline ends. CDR3 sequence reads: CASSFGGKYNEQFF. The CDR3 DNA reads as TGTGCCAGCAGTTTCGGCGGAAAGTACAATGAGCAGTTCTTC.

This clonotype occurred many times. V is TRBV7-2 and J is TRBJ1-6, with D perhaps TRBD1 (5 bases). This CDR3 is 16 amino acids long. V was pared by 1 base and J by 6 bases, with 13 bases between. Germline V gene sequence: CDR1 SGHTA, CDR2 FQGNSA. CDR3 DNA: TGTGCCAGCAGCTTAGACAGGTCGTCTCGTAATTCACCCCTCCACTTT. Translating gives CASSLDRSSRNSPLHF.